The 23 T cell receptor beta chains given below trace back to one sample, sequenced in a study of a mutant IDH1 vaccine in newly diagnosed glioma. These receptors lack a known antigen. Assay used: immunoSEQ multiplex PCR; TCRdb lists only in-frame clones, some missing. The profile shows tens of thousands of clones, about 73% of them singletons. Specified time point: week 11, during vaccination. Alongside topical imiquimod, each dose of vaccine comprised 300 ug of mutant IDH1 20-mer peptide. The sequences come from PBMCs, collected from a glioma patient whose treatment included an IDH1 peptide vaccine. These receptors came from a man aged 25 to 40 with glioma.

The J gene is TRBJ1-3, the V gene TRBV29-1, with D tentatively TRBD1 (6 bases). The CDR3 consists of 12 residues. The germline V gene has CDR1 SQVTM and CDR2 ANQGSEA. Trimming cost V 8 bases and J 4 bases, with 12 bases left between them. The CDR3 region is CSITGYGNTIYF. The CDR3, as DNA: TGCAGCATCACAGGGTACGGAAACACCATATATTTT.

The chain uses TRBV5-4 and TRBJ2-3; TRBD2 matches 10 bases. V trimming: 4 bases; J trimming: 0 bases; junction bases outside the gene matches: 14. Germline V gives CDR1 SGHNT, CDR2 YYREEE (reference sequence). This CDR3 spans 19 amino acids. The CDR3 protein is CASSLPNSGGFFSTDTQYF. In DNA, the CDR3 is TGTGCCAGCAGCCTCCCCAATAGCGGGGGGTTTTTCAGCACAGATACGCAGTATTTT.

This clone was seen once. V usage is TRBV30 and J usage is TRBJ2-7; TRBD1 is a possible D gene (5 bases). The germline V gene has CDR1 GTSNPN and CDR2 SVGIG (reference sequence). V lost 8 bases and J 2 bases, leaving 13 bases between the germline ends. The CDR3 runs 12 residues. The CDR3 protein is CATGRATYEQYF. The CDR3 DNA reads TGTGCCACTGGCAGGGCAACCTACGAGCAGTACTTC.

The genes are TRBV5-1 and TRBJ2-5, with TRBD2 matching 12 bases. Trimming cost V 0 bases and J 4 bases; bases outside gene matches: 1. The CDR3 consists of 15 residues. The germline V gene encodes CDR1 SGHRS and CDR2 YFSETQ. CDR3 loop: CASSLELAGGETQYF. The CDR3 DNA is TGCGCCAGCAGCTTGGAACTAGCGGGGGGAGAGACCCAGTACTTC. The variable domain in full, completed from reference TRBV5-1 and TRBJ2-5, reads KAGVTQTPRYLIKTRGQQVTLSCSPISGHRSVSWYQQTPGQGLQFLFEYFSETQRNKGNFPGRFSGRQFSNSRSEMNVSTLELGDSALYLCASSLELAGGETQYFGPGTRLLVL.

The sample holds one count of this clone. The rearrangement joins TRBV6-1 to TRBJ1-5; 9 bases are shared with TRBD1. The CDR3 contains 14 residues. Germline lookup yields CDR1 MNHNS and CDR2 SASEGT. Trimming at V came to 2 bases and at J to 7 bases, leaving 3 bases not matched to a gene. The DNA for the CDR3 is TGTGCCAGCAGTGAAACAGGGGGCGGACAGCCCCAGCATTTT. Amino acids: CASSETGGGQPQHF.

The chain joins TRBV7-6 to TRBJ1-5; possibly TRBD1 for D (5 bases). This CDR3 is built from 15 residues. The germline V and J ends were trimmed by 1 base and 5 bases, with 12 bases remaining between them. Germline-derived CDR1 and CDR2 are SGHVS and FNYEAQ. CDR3: CASSLEPGTDQPQHF. The CDR3 DNA reads as TGTGCCAGCAGCTTAGAACCAGGGACTGATCAGCCCCAGCATTTT.

This rearrangement joins TRBV5-4 to TRBJ1-2; D unclear. This CDR3 spans 13 amino acids. Trimming stripped 2 bases from V and 6 bases from J, with 11 bases between. Germline-derived CDR1 and CDR2 are SGHNT and YYREEE (reference sequence). CDR3 in amino acids: CASSLMGGDGYTF. For the CDR3, the DNA is TGTGCCAGCAGCTTAATGGGTGGGGATGGCTACACCTTC.

V gene TRBV5-1 combines with J gene TRBJ2-7; a possible D gene is TRBD2 (5 bases). V gave up 0 bases and J gave up 2 bases, with 12 bases separating them. CDR3 length: 15 amino acids. The germline V gene encodes CDR1 SGHRS and CDR2 YFSETQ. CDR3 in amino acids: CASSLGITGTYEQYF. CDR3 coding DNA: TGCGCCAGCAGCTTGGGGATAACGGGAACCTACGAGCAGTACTTC.

The table lists this clone with a count of one. The V gene is TRBV19, the J gene TRBJ2-7; 9 nucleotides align to TRBD2. V lost 5 bases to trimming and J lost 1 base; unmatched junction nucleotides: 6. In germline, CDR1 is LNHDA, CDR2 SQIVND (reference sequence). CDR3 length: 15 residues. In DNA form, the CDR3 reads TGTGCCAGTAGTGGCCCGACTAGCGGATCCTACGAGCAGTACTTC. It codes for CASSGPTSGSYEQYF.

The V and J genes are TRBV29-1 and TRBJ1-1; TRBD1 aligns across 10 bases. Per germline, CDR1 SQVTM and CDR2 ANQGSEA. This CDR3 has 16 amino acids. V was clipped by 1 base and J by 0 bases; unmatched bases: 5. Here the CDR3 DNA reads TGCAGCGTTGAAGGGCGTGGGACAGGGGTGAACACTGAAGCTTTCTTT. Translation gives CSVEGRGTGVNTEAFF. Based on the CDR3 plus reference TRBV29-1 and TRBJ1-1, the full variable domain is SAVISQKPSRDICQRGTSLTIQCQVDSQVTMMFWYRQQPGQSLTLIATANQGSEATYESGFVIDKFPISRPNLTFSTLTVSNMSPEDSSIYLCSVEGRGTGVNTEAFFGQGTRLTVV.

The V gene is TRBV7-2, the J gene TRBJ2-7; 7 bases line up with TRBD1. V was pared by 1 base and J by 2 bases, with 5 bases of the junction left unmatched. The V gene's germline CDR1 is SGHTA and CDR2 FQGNSA. The CDR3 sequence is 15 residues long. The CDR3 protein is CASSLGGGAPYEQYF. CDR3 nucleotides: TGTGCCAGCAGCTTAGGAGGGGGCGCCCCCTACGAGCAGTACTTC.

V gene TRBV5-6 combines with J gene TRBJ2-5; 12 bases agree with TRBD1. Germline trimming cut 4 bases from V and 2 bases from J; bases unmatched to any gene: 15. CDR3 length: 19 residues. CDR1 and CDR2 from the germline V gene are SGHDT and YYEEEE. The DNA for the CDR3 is TGTGCCAGCAGCCCGCCGGTGGGGACAGGGGGCGCGAGGCAAGAGACCCAGTACTTC. This sequence encodes CASSPPVGTGGARQETQYF.

In its sample, this clone was seen once. This sequence joins TRBV14 and TRBJ2-1; TRBD2 agrees at 12 bases. The germline CDR1 and CDR2 sequences are SGHDN and FVKESK. V was pared by 4 bases and J by 15 bases, with 13 bases of the junction left unmatched. This CDR3 comprises 15 residues. The CDR3 DNA is TGTGCCAGCAGCCCTAGTATACGTGGACTAGCGGGACTGTTCTTC. Translated, it gives CASSPSIRGLAGLFF.

The chain employs TRBV19 and TRBJ1-1; 10 bases are a match to TRBD1. J gave up 0 bases and V 10 bases, and 5 bases lay outside the gene matches. This CDR3 region has 14 residues. Germline V lookup: CDR1 LNHDA, CDR2 SQIVND (reference sequence). The CDR3 DNA follows: TGTGCCACTCGGGACAGGGGCCTGAACACTGAAGCTTTCTTT. Its protein product is CATRDRGLNTEAFF. Variable domain in full (rest from reference TRBV19 and TRBJ1-1): DGGITQSPKYLFRKEGQNVTLSCEQNLNHDAMYWYRQDPGQGLRLIYYSQIVNDFQKGDIAEGYSVSREKKESFPLTVTSAQKNPTAFYLCATRDRGLNTEAFFGQGTRLTVV.

The rearrangement joins TRBV19 to TRBJ2-7; 13 nucleotides align to TRBD2. In germline, CDR1 is LNHDA, CDR2 SQIVND (reference sequence). V lost 5 bases and J lost 5; bases outside the gene matches: 3. The CDR3 has 14 residues. CDR3 in amino acids: CASSPTSGRNEQYF. CDR3 nucleotides: TGTGCCAGTAGTCCGACTAGCGGGAGGAACGAGCAGTACTTC.

The J gene is TRBJ1-2, the V gene TRBV19; D is unresolved. Per germline, CDR1 LNHDA and CDR2 SQIVND (reference sequence). V dropped 7 bases and J dropped 5 bases, with 5 bases sitting between them. The CDR3 is made up of 10 amino acids. CDR3: CASMGYGYTF. CDR3 in DNA: TGTGCCAGTATGGGTTATGGCTACACCTTC.

V gene TRBV19 combines with J gene TRBJ2-5; D is perhaps TRBD2 (5 bases). The CDR3 loop spans 15 amino acids. Between the trimmed V and J ends, which lost 5 bases and 3 bases, there was a span of 16 bases. CDR1 and CDR2 (germline): LNHDA, SQIVND (reference sequence). The CDR3 region has the DNA TGTGCCAGTAGTCCCTCGACGGGGTACAAAGAGACCCAGTACTTC. Translated, it gives CASSPSTGYKETQYF.

This clone was detected only once. The chain is built from TRBV27 and TRBJ2-3, with D unclear. The CDR3 extends over 13 amino acids. The germline V gene has CDR1 MNHEY and CDR2 SMNVEV (reference sequence). With 4 bases removed from V and 0 bases from J, the gap between germline ends came to 5 bases. This CDR3 is CASSYSSTDTQYF. The CDR3 nucleotides read TGTGCCAGCAGTTACTCTAGCACAGATACGCAGTATTTT.

A note on this clone: In the same sample, other DNA sequences code for this CDR3. This rearrangement joins TRBV4-1 to TRBJ2-3, with a weak D call TRBD2 (6 bases). The germline V and J ends were trimmed by 1 base and 5 bases, with 10 bases remaining between them. Germline-derived CDR1 and CDR2 are MGHRA and YSYEKL. This CDR3 spans 14 amino acids. As DNA, the CDR3 is TGCGCCAGCAGCCAAGCGGGGGAAGGAGATACGCAGTATTTT. It codes for CASSQAGEGDTQYF.

The chain links TRBV19 to TRBJ2-3; TRBD1 matches 9 bases. The germline V gene encodes CDR1 LNHDA and CDR2 SQIVND (reference sequence). Trimming took 6 bases from V and 4 from J; bases not matched to a gene: 11. This CDR3 spans 16 amino acids. The CDR3: CASSRSQGAHADTQYF. The CDR3 bases are TGTGCCAGTAGCAGATCACAGGGGGCGCATGCAGATACGCAGTATTTT. The full variable domain, with the rest looked up from reference TRBV19 and TRBJ2-3, is DGGITQSPKYLFRKEGQNVTLSCEQNLNHDAMYWYRQDPGQGLRLIYYSQIVNDFQKGDIAEGYSVSREKKESFPLTVTSAQKNPTAFYLCASSRSQGAHADTQYFGPGTRLTVL.

The chain links TRBV10-3 to TRBJ1-4, with a tentative D call TRBD1 (5 bases). Germline V gene lookup returns CDR1 ENHRY and CDR2 SYGVKD. V lost 7 bases and J lost 5, with 11 bases in between. This CDR3 is 13 amino acids long. The CDR3 region has the DNA TGTGCCATCACCAGGGACCTAAATGAAAAACTGTTTTTT. Translating gives CAITRDLNEKLFF.

The table lists this clone with a count of one. The genes are TRBV29-1 and TRBJ1-2, with D perhaps TRBD1 (6 bases). The CDR3 has 14 amino acids. Germline-derived CDR1 and CDR2 are SQVTM and ANQGSEA. Trimming pared 2 bases from V and 4 bases from J, leaving 14 bases between. The CDR3 sequence: CSVEHGRGGYGYTF. The CDR3 DNA is TGCAGCGTTGAACATGGCAGGGGAGGCTATGGCTACACCTTC.

The rearrangement links TRBV6-5 to TRBJ2-7; 8 nucleotides line up with TRBD1. This CDR3 region has 14 residues. CDR1 and CDR2 from the germline V gene are MNHEY and SVGAGI. V shed 7 bases, J shed 0 bases, and the junction held 5 bases outside the gene matches. The CDR3 region has the DNA TGTGCCAGCACTAGGGACAGGAGCTCCTACGAGCAGTACTTC. Translation: CASTRDRSSYEQYF.